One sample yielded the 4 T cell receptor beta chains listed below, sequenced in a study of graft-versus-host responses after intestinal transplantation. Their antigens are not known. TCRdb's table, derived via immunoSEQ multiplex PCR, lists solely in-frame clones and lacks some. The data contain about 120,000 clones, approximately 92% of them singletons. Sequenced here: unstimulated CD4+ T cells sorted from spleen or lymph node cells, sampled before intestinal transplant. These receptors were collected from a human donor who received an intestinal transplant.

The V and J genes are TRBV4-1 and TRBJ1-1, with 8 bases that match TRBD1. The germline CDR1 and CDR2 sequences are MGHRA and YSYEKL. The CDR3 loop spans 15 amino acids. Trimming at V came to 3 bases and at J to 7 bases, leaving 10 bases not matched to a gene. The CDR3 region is CASSHPIRGQGEAFF. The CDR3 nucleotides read TGCGCCAGCAGCCATCCGATCAGGGGGCAGGGTGAAGCTTTCTTT.

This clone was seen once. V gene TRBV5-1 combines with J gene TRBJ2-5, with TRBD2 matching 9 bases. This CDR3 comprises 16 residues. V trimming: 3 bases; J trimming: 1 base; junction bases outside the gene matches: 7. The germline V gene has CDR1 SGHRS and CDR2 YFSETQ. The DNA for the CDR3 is TGCGCCAGCAGCTGGACCCTGACTAGCGGCCAAGAGACCCAGTACTTC. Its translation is CASSWTLTSGQETQYF.

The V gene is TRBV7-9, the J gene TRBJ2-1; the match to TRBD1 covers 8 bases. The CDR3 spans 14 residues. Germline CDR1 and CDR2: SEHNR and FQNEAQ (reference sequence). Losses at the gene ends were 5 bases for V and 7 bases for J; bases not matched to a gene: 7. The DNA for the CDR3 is TGTGCCAGCAGCCCGGGACAGGAGTTTAATGAGCAGTTCTTC. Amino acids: CASSPGQEFNEQFF.

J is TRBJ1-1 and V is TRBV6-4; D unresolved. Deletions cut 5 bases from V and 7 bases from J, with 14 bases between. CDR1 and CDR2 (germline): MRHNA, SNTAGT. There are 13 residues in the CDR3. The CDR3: CASSLDSGLEAFF. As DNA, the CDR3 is TGTGCCAGCAGTCTTGACTCAGGCCTTGAAGCTTTCTTT.